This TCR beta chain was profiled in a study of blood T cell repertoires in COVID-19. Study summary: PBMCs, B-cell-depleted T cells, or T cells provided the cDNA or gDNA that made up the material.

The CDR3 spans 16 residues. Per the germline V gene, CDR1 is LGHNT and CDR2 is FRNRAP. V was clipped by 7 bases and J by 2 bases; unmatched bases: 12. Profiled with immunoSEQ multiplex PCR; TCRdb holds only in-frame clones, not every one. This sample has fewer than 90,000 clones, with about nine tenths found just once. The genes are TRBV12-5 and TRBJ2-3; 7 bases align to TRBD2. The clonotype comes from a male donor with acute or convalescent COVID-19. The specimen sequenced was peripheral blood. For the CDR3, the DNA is TGTGCTAGTGCCCCAGTTACGGGGGGAATCACAGATACGCAGTATTTT. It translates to CASAPVTGGITDTQYF. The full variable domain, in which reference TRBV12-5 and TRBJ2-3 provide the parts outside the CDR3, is DARVTQTPRHKVTEMGQEVTMRCQPILGHNTVFWYRQTMMQGLELLAYFRNRAPLDDSGMPKDRFSAEMPDATLATLKIQPSEPRDSAVYFCASAPVTGGITDTQYFGPGTRLTVL.